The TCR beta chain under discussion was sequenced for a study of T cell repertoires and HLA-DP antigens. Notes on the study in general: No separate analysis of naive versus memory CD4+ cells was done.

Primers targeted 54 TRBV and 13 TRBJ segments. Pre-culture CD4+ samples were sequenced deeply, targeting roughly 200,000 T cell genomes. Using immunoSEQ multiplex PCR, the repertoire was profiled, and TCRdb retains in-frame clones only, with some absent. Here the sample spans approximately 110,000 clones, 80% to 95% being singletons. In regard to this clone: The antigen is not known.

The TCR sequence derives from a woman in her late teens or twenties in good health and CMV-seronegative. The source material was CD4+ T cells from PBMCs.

The CDR3: CSVDYRKETQYF. In DNA, the CDR3 is TGCAGCGTTGATTATCGGAAAGAGACCCAGTACTTC. The chain carries TRBV29-1 and TRBJ2-5; D is unclear. Trimming took off 3 bases at V and 3 bases at J, with 8 bases between the two ends. This CDR3 comprises 12 residues. CDR1 and CDR2 from the germline V gene are SQVTM and ANQGSEA. The variable domain in full, completed from reference TRBV29-1 and TRBJ2-5, reads SAVISQKPSRDICQRGTSLTIQCQVDSQVTMMFWYRQQPGQSLTLIATANQGSEATYESGFVIDKFPISRPNLTFSTLTVSNMSPEDSSIYLCSVDYRKETQYFGPGTRLLVL.